Below, one T cell receptor (beta chain) is given with its context. Reverse transcribed after extraction, RNA yielded cDNA as the sequencing template. TCRdb's copy holds only in-frame clones and misses some; the assay was immunoSEQ multiplex PCR. Here the sample spans 110,000 or so clones, roughly 64% being singletons. This sample was included in a study of CD8+ T cells in alopecia areata. The CDR3 consists of 15 residues. Trimming pared 0 bases from V and 5 bases from J, leaving 13 bases between. Per the germline V gene, CDR1 is PRHDT and CDR2 is FYEKMQ (reference sequence). This clonotype was sampled from a human donor in good health. The material sequenced was CD8+ T cells sorted from blood. The chain couples TRBV13 to TRBJ2-5; D gene ambiguous. The DNA of the CDR3 is TGTGCCAGCAGCTTAGGGGCCTTGTCGGAGGAGACCCAGTACTTC. Translation gives CASSLGALSEETQYF.